Each of the 32 T cell receptor beta chains below was sequenced from the same sample in a study of blood T cell repertoires in COVID-19. Profiling relied on immunoSEQ multiplex PCR, and the TCRdb table lists in-frame clones only, not all of them. The sample has under 200,000 clones, about 85% seen once; the top ten hold about 1.2%. The sample was peripheral blood. These receptors all come from a man aged 55 to 70 who had recovered from COVID-19.

The V gene is TRBV7-3, the J gene TRBJ2-1; D not certain. The length of the CDR3 is 13 residues. Germline CDR1 and CDR2: SGHTA and FQGTGA. The germline V and J ends were trimmed by 1 base and 8 bases, with 9 bases remaining between them. The CDR3 DNA is TGTGCCAGCAGCTTAATGCTGGGCTATGAGCAGTTCTTC. Protein sequence: CASSLMLGYEQFF. The full variable domain, rest sourced from reference TRBV7-3 and TRBJ2-1, is GAGVSQTPSNKVTEKGKYVELRCDPISGHTALYWYRQSLGQGPEFLIYFQGTGAADDSGLPNDRFFAVRPEGSVSTLKIQRTERGDSAVYLCASSLMLGYEQFFGPGTRLTVL.

The chain combines TRBV5-1 with TRBJ1-2; D gene unclear. CDR1 is SGHRS and CDR2 is YFSETQ in the germline V gene. The CDR3 consists of 15 residues. Trimming shortened V by 6 bases and J by 2 bases, and 17 bases separated the two germline ends. The CDR3 DNA sequence: TGCGCCAGCATCCCAACTAGCGGGTCCAACTATGGCTACACCTTC. It is translated as CASIPTSGSNYGYTF.

The chain employs TRBV30 and TRBJ1-2; 9 bases are shared with TRBD1. CDR3 length: 13 residues. Germline V lookup: CDR1 GTSNPN, CDR2 SVGIG (reference sequence). With V trimmed by 4 bases and J by 7 bases, 7 bases remained unmatched. CDR3 amino acids: CAWTLGQGIGYTF. In DNA, the CDR3 is TGTGCCTGGACCCTCGGACAGGGGATTGGCTACACCTTC. The full variable domain, its missing parts supplied by reference TRBV30 and TRBJ1-2, is SQTIHQWPATLVQPVGSPLSLECTVEGTSNPNLYWYRQAAGRGLQLLFYSVGIGQISSEVPQNLSASRPQDRQFILSSKKLLLSDSGFYLCAWTLGQGIGYTFGSGTRLTVV.

The chain combines TRBV4-3 with TRBJ2-7, with D tentatively TRBD2 (6 bases). V shed 0 bases and J shed 7 bases, with 16 bases lying between them. Germline assignment: CDR1 LGHNA and CDR2 YSLEER. The length of the CDR3 is 15 residues. CDR3 protein: CASSQEDGLGREQYF. The CDR3 DNA follows: TGCGCCAGCAGCCAAGAAGACGGGTTGGGGAGGGAGCAGTACTTC.

This clone was seen at least ten times. The V call is TRBV7-2, the J call TRBJ2-7; 13 positions match TRBD2. With V trimmed by 5 bases and J by 0 bases, 1 base remained unmatched. Germline assignment: CDR1 SGHTA and CDR2 FQGNSA. There are 15 residues in the CDR3. This CDR3 is CASSTSGGASYEQYF. CDR3 coding DNA: TGTGCCAGCAGCACTAGCGGGGGGGCCTCCTACGAGCAGTACTTC.

V usage is TRBV30 and J usage is TRBJ2-2, with 8 positions matching TRBD1. Germline trimming cut 5 bases from V and 1 base from J; bases unmatched to any gene: 0. The CDR3 has 13 amino acids. The germline V gene has CDR1 GTSNPN and CDR2 SVGIG (reference sequence). The CDR3 bases are TGTGCCTGGGGGACAGGGAACACCGGGGAGCTGTTTTTT. Protein sequence: CAWGTGNTGELFF.

The chain recombines TRBV5-5 with TRBJ2-7; possible D gene TRBD1, 5 bases. CDR1 is SGHKS, CDR2 YYEKEE, per germline (reference sequence). The CDR3 is 15 residues long. V shed 0 bases and J shed 4 bases, with 14 bases lying between them. CDR3 DNA: TGTGCCAGCAGCTTGGGGACATCCCAATCTTACGAGCAGTACTTC. Translation gives CASSLGTSQSYEQYF.

The rearrangement joins TRBV25-1 to TRBJ1-2; 9 nucleotides match TRBD1. V trimming: 2 bases; J trimming: 8 bases; junction bases outside the gene matches: 12. CDR1 and CDR2 (germline): MGHDK, SYGVNS. CDR3 length: 16 residues. CDR3 residues: CASSEGPSGTGLGYTF. The CDR3 DNA is TGTGCCAGCAGTGAAGGCCCCTCCGGGACAGGGCTAGGCTACACCTTC.

This clone has a handful of counts. The same CDR3 arises from other DNA sequences in this sample as well. This chain joins TRBV7-9 and TRBJ2-1; D is uncertain. Trimming removed 3 bases from V and 5 bases from J, with 2 bases in between. The CDR3 contains 11 residues. Germline V gives CDR1 SEHNR, CDR2 FQNEAQ (reference sequence). The CDR3 loop is CASSFNNEQFF. Written as DNA, the CDR3 is TGTGCCAGCAGCTTCAACAATGAGCAGTTCTTC. Filled out from reference TRBV7-9 and TRBJ2-1, the complete variable domain reads DTGVSQNPRHKITKRGQNVTFRCDPISEHNRLYWYRQTLGQGPEFLTYFQNEAQLEKSRLLSDRFSAERPKGSFSTLEIQRTEQGDSAMYLCASSFNNEQFFGPGTRLTVL.

V is TRBV10-3 and J is TRBJ1-6; D is unresolved. The CDR3 consists of 12 residues. V was trimmed by 8 bases and J by 10 bases, leaving 12 bases between them. CDR1 ENHRY and CDR2 SYGVKD come from the germline V gene. This chain's CDR3 is CAIGAVESPLHF. The CDR3 DNA reads TGTGCCATCGGAGCAGTAGAATCACCCCTCCACTTT.

The rearrangement links TRBV14 to TRBJ2-1, with D possibly matching TRBD2 (5 bases). This CDR3 is built from 15 residues. Trimming left V 0 bases short and J 7 bases short, with 13 bases between. Germline CDR1 is SGHDN and CDR2 is FVKESK. CDR3 in DNA: TGTGCCAGCAGCCAAGATGAGATCGGGGTTAATGAGCAGTTCTTC. Translating it yields CASSQDEIGVNEQFF.

This clone was recorded a few times. Written as DNA, the CDR3 is TGTGCCAGCAGCTTGGTGACTAGCGGTTCCTACAATGAGCAGTTCTTC. It translates to CASSLVTSGSYNEQFF. This rearrangement joins TRBV5-6 to TRBJ2-1, with 9 bases that match TRBD2. After removal of 0 bases from V and 1 base from J, the junction contained 2 bases not matched to a gene. The germline V gene encodes CDR1 SGHDT and CDR2 YYEEEE. The CDR3 consists of 16 residues.

The chain employs TRBV7-6 and TRBJ2-2; 11 nucleotides match TRBD2. The CDR3 length is 18 residues. Per germline, CDR1 SGHVS and CDR2 FNYEAQ. Germline trimming cut 2 bases from V and 3 bases from J; bases unmatched to any gene: 8. CDR3 nucleotide sequence: TGTGCCAGCAGCTTATATCCTAGCGGGGGGCGGGACACCGGGGAGCTGTTTTTT. Its translation: CASSLYPSGGRDTGELFF.

The rearrangement uses TRBV2 and TRBJ1-2; D may be TRBD1 (6 bases). This CDR3 spans 13 amino acids. The V gene lost 6 bases and the J gene lost 4 bases, with 12 bases spanning the gap. In germline, CDR1 is SNHLY, CDR2 FYNNEI. CDR3 sequence: CASRHRDIYGYTF. DNA for the CDR3: TGTGCCAGCAGACACAGGGATATCTATGGCTACACCTTC.

The CDR3 reads CASSQTGTWETQYF. The DNA for the CDR3 is TGCGCCAGCAGCCAAACAGGGACCTGGGAGACCCAGTACTTC. The rearrangement links TRBV4-1 to TRBJ2-5; D possibly corresponds to TRBD1 (6 bases). The CDR3 contains 14 residues. In germline, CDR1 is MGHRA, CDR2 YSYEKL. Trimming took 2 bases from V and 5 from J, leaving 12 bases between them.

The rearrangement joins TRBV4-1 to TRBJ1-4; 11 bases line up with TRBD1. The CDR3 sequence is 14 residues long. Trimming took 3 bases from V and 8 from J; bases not matched to a gene: 2. Per germline, CDR1 MGHRA and CDR2 YSYEKL. The CDR3: CASSQGQGEEKLFF. The CDR3 DNA is TGCGCCAGCAGCCAGGGACAGGGGGAGGAAAAACTGTTTTTT.

This chain links TRBV5-4 with TRBJ1-6; D not certain. Trimming shortened V by 2 bases and J by 6 bases, and 12 bases separated the two germline ends. CDR3 length: 15 residues. CDR1 SGHNT and CDR2 YYREEE come from the germline V gene (reference sequence). CDR3 sequence: CASSLGGSVNSPLHF. CDR3 coding DNA: TGTGCCAGCAGCTTAGGAGGGAGCGTTAATTCACCCCTCCACTTT.

This chain links TRBV7-3 with TRBJ2-3, with 9 bases identical to TRBD1. Germline V lookup: CDR1 SGHTA, CDR2 FQGTGA. V shed 0 bases, J shed 2 bases, and the junction held 3 bases outside the gene matches. The length of the CDR3 is 16 residues. This chain's CDR3 is CASSLTTGGPTDTQYF. The CDR3 DNA reads as TGTGCCAGCAGCTTAACTACAGGGGGCCCCACAGATACGCAGTATTTT.

This clone appeared once. The gene calls are TRBV25-1 and TRBJ1-2; D is possibly TRBD1 (5 bases). The V end lost 2 bases, the J end lost 3 bases, and 7 bases lay between the germline ends. The length of the CDR3 is 13 residues. Per germline, CDR1 MGHDK and CDR2 SYGVNS. CDR3 sequence (DNA): TGTGCCAGCAGTGAAGTGACAGACTATGGCTACACCTTC. Amino acid sequence: CASSEVTDYGYTF.

The rearrangement joins TRBV30 to TRBJ2-3; the D gene is possibly TRBD2 (5 bases). The CDR3 spans 12 residues. V shed 5 bases and J shed 6 bases, with 12 bases lying between them. Germline assignment: CDR1 GTSNPN and CDR2 SVGIG (reference sequence). CDR3 DNA: TGTGCCTGGGGCTTAGCGACGGATACGCAGTATTTT. Translated, it gives CAWGLATDTQYF.

The V and J genes are TRBV19 and TRBJ1-3, with 7 bases aligning to TRBD1. The CDR3 is 15 amino acids. In germline, CDR1 is LNHDA, CDR2 SQIVND (reference sequence). V lost 3 bases and J lost 2; bases outside the gene matches: 4. The CDR3 DNA reads TGTGCCAGTAGTATCGACAGGGATGCTGGAAACACCATATATTTT. This sequence encodes CASSIDRDAGNTIYF.

This sequence joins TRBV5-6 and TRBJ1-2; 7 bases match TRBD1. CDR1 is SGHDT, CDR2 YYEEEE, per germline. The CDR3 is 13 amino acids. V dropped 1 base and J dropped 7; count of bases not matched to a gene: 4. CDR3 sequence reads: CASSLKGAIGYTF. CDR3 bases: TGTGCCAGCAGCTTGAAGGGGGCGATTGGCTACACCTTC.

The V call is TRBV7-3, the J call TRBJ1-6; no clear D gene. This CDR3 comprises 13 residues. V gave up 5 bases and J gave up 8 bases, with 10 bases separating them. In germline, CDR1 is SGHTA, CDR2 FQGTGA. CDR3 protein: CASSKIADSPLHF. The CDR3 DNA reads as TGTGCCAGCAGCAAAATAGCTGATTCACCCCTCCACTTT. Full variable domain (outside the CDR3, taken from reference TRBV7-3 and TRBJ1-6): GAGVSQTPSNKVTEKGKYVELRCDPISGHTALYWYRQSLGQGPEFLIYFQGTGAADDSGLPNDRFFAVRPEGSVSTLKIQRTERGDSAVYLCASSKIADSPLHFGNGTRLTVT.

The chain carries TRBV6-5 and TRBJ2-1; a weak D match, TRBD1 (5 bases). The CDR3 has 14 amino acids. Germline V gives CDR1 MNHEY, CDR2 SVGAGI. V was shortened by 7 bases and J by 1 base, with 11 bases between the two germline ends. Written as DNA, the CDR3 is TGTGCCAGCATCCCCACAGGATCCTACAATGAGCAGTTCTTC. It encodes CASIPTGSYNEQFF.

The rearrangement uses TRBV5-6 and TRBJ2-5, with no clear D. Germline-derived CDR1 and CDR2 are SGHDT and YYEEEE. V lost 5 bases and J 0 bases, leaving 11 bases between the germline ends. This CDR3 is built from 14 residues. CDR3 region: CASRPDGYQETQYF. As DNA, the CDR3 is TGTGCCAGCAGACCTGACGGGTACCAAGAGACCCAGTACTTC.

The CDR3 DNA sequence: TGTGCCGGAGAACAGGGGGCCCGGGGCTACACCTTC. Amino acid sequence: CAGEQGARGYTF. The J gene is TRBJ1-2, the V gene TRBV6-5; 9 nucleotides match TRBD1. The CDR3 sequence is 12 residues long. V shed 11 bases, J shed 8 bases, and the junction held 9 bases outside the gene matches. From germline, CDR1 is MNHEY and CDR2 SVGAGI.

About this clone itself: Other DNA sequences in the sample encode the same CDR3. The rearrangement joins TRBV6-5 to TRBJ2-6; no clear D. The germline CDR1 and CDR2 sequences are MNHEY and SVGAGI. The CDR3 is 13 amino acids. Trimming removed 8 bases at V and 0 bases at J, with 5 bases between. CDR3 residues: CASSRSGANVLTF. The DNA for the CDR3 is TGTGCCAGCTCGCGCTCTGGGGCCAACGTCCTGACTTTC.

This clone was recorded a few times. V usage is TRBV2 and J usage is TRBJ2-7; 7 bases line up with TRBD2. Trimming at V came to 3 bases and at J to 8 bases, leaving 13 bases not matched to a gene. Germline CDR1 and CDR2: SNHLY and FYNNEI. The CDR3 sequence is 15 residues long. CDR3 bases: TGTGCCAGCAGTGAGGCCGGGACTAAGGGGAGAAAGCAGTACTTC. Translation: CASSEAGTKGRKQYF.

The rearrangement links TRBV2 to TRBJ2-7; the match to TRBD1 covers 9 bases. The CDR3 extends over 14 amino acids. Unmatched junction bases numbered 10, after V lost 7 bases and J lost 6 bases. Germline V gene lookup returns CDR1 SNHLY and CDR2 FYNNEI. CDR3 nucleotides: TGTGCCAGCAATCTACAGGGGGCGCAGCGCGAGCAGTACTTC. As protein: CASNLQGAQREQYF.

A few counts support this clone. The V call is TRBV5-1, the J call TRBJ1-3, with a weak D call TRBD1 (5 bases). Deletions cut 2 bases from V and 1 base from J, with 13 bases between. The CDR3 has 16 residues. Germline values: CDR1 SGHRS, CDR2 YFSETQ. The CDR3 is CASSLDSPGSGNTIYF. The CDR3 nucleotides read TGCGCCAGCAGCTTAGACAGTCCTGGGTCTGGAAACACCATATATTTT.

This clone was seen once. The rearrangement links TRBV9 to TRBJ1-3; perhaps TRBD1 as D (5 bases). There are 16 residues in the CDR3. Germline loops: CDR1 SGDLS, CDR2 YYNGEE. Trimming shortened V by 0 bases and J by 7 bases, and 17 bases separated the two germline ends. The CDR3 DNA is TGTGCCAGCAGCGTAGCTTCGTCGGGGGATAGGAACACCATATATTTT. Translating it yields CASSVASSGDRNTIYF.

The chain recombines TRBV19 with TRBJ1-5, with a weak D call TRBD1 (6 bases). V was pared by 9 bases and J by 5 bases, with 14 bases between. The CDR3 sequence is 13 residues long. Germline lookup yields CDR1 LNHDA and CDR2 SQIVND (reference sequence). The CDR3 DNA reads TGTGCCAGCCGCGGGGGCCCGCATCAGCCCCAGCATTTT. Its protein product is CASRGGPHQPQHF.